Presented here are 18 T cell receptor beta chains from one specimen sequenced in a study of T cells after yellow fever vaccination. MiXCR, run by TCRdb on the 5' RACE reads, gives a single entry per CDR3 protein. The table lists around 100,000 distinct CDR3 sequences, roughly 8.4% of them singletons. The sequencing used CD8+ T cells sorted from PBMCs, collected 45 days after the yellow fever booster vaccination. Receptors originate from a man aged 30 to 45 who received the YFV17D yellow fever vaccine.

The table lists this clonotype with many counts. Here the CDR3 DNA reads TGTGCCAGCAGCCTCGACGGGATCGGCGGGGAGCTGTTTTTT. Translation gives CASSLDGIGGELFF. The chain has TRBV7-9 and TRBJ2-2; maybe TRBD2 (5 bases). V was clipped by 5 bases and J by 7 bases, with 14 bases between them. The CDR3 runs to 14 residues. The germline gives CDR1 SEHNR, CDR2 FQNEAQ (reference sequence).

This clonotype came up many times. The chain has TRBV9 and TRBJ2-3; TRBD2 might be the D (6 bases). The CDR3 length is 16 residues. Germline V gives CDR1 SGDLS, CDR2 YYNGEE. The V gene lost 2 bases and the J gene lost 5 bases, with 18 bases spanning the gap. The DNA for the CDR3 is TGTGCCAGCAGCGTTCCCTACGGGGGAGGAGGAGATACGCAGTATTTT. This codes for CASSVPYGGGGDTQYF. The whole variable domain, filled in from reference TRBV9 and TRBJ2-3, reads DSGVTQTPKHLITATGQRVTLRCSPRSGDLSVYWYQQSLDQGLQFLIQYYNGEERAKGNILERFSAQQFPDLHSELNLSSLELGDSALYFCASSVPYGGGGDTQYFGPGTRLTVL.

This clonotype appeared a few times. The chain links TRBV5-1 to TRBJ2-7; perhaps D is TRBD1 or TRBD2 (5 bases each). Germline assignment: CDR1 SGHRS and CDR2 YFSETQ. The CDR3 sequence is 14 residues long. V was pared by 3 bases and J by 3 bases, with 13 bases between. CDR3 amino acids: CASSWGGSGYEQYF. CDR3 DNA sequence: TGCGCCAGCAGCTGGGGCGGGTCAGGCTACGAGCAGTACTTC.

The chain employs TRBV7-2 and TRBJ2-5; the D gene could be TRBD1 or TRBD2 (5 bases each). This CDR3 spans 14 amino acids. V lost 5 bases to trimming and J lost 3 bases, with 13 bases between them. Germline loops: CDR1 SGHTA, CDR2 FQGNSA. As DNA, the CDR3 is TGTGCCAGCAGCCCCCGGGACGGAGAAGAGACCCAGTACTTC. It codes for CASSPRDGEETQYF. The full variable domain, rest sourced from reference TRBV7-2 and TRBJ2-5, is GAGVSQSPSNKVTEKGKDVELRCDPISGHTALYWYRQSLGQGLEFLIYFQGNSAPDKSGLPSDRFSAERTGGSVSTLTIQRTQQEDSAVYLCASSPRDGEETQYFGPGTRLLVL.

This clonotype was observed many times. V usage is TRBV4-2 and J usage is TRBJ2-3, with 9 positions matching TRBD2. V lost 1 base to trimming and J lost 0 bases; unmatched junction nucleotides: 2. The CDR3 loop spans 16 amino acids. In germline, CDR1 is LGHNA, CDR2 YNFKEQ. The CDR3 DNA sequence: TGTGCCAGCAGCCAAGGACTAGCGGTTAGCACAGATACGCAGTATTTT. Amino acid sequence: CASSQGLAVSTDTQYF.

This clonotype was counted ten times or more. The chain links TRBV20-1 to TRBJ1-5, with D possibly TRBD1 on 6 matching bases. Trimming removed 7 bases at V and 6 bases at J, with 16 bases between. The CDR3 length is 13 residues. Germline V gives CDR1 DFQATT, CDR2 SNEGSKA (reference sequence). This chain's CDR3 is CSGDTGLGQPQHF. CDR3 bases: TGCAGTGGTGATACAGGGCTTGGTCAGCCCCAGCATTTT.

This clonotype was counted many times. This sequence joins TRBV5-1 and TRBJ1-2; 8 bases fit TRBD1. V shed 4 bases, J shed 6 bases, and the junction held 5 bases outside the gene matches. Germline V lookup: CDR1 SGHRS, CDR2 YFSETQ. The CDR3 has 13 residues. CDR3 DNA sequence: TGCGCCAGCAGCGCGGACAGGGCCCATGGCTACACCTTC. It yields the protein CASSADRAHGYTF.

This clonotype has a handful of counts. This chain connects TRBV3-1 to TRBJ2-1; 13 nucleotides align to TRBD2. CDR3 length: 15 residues. Losses at the gene ends were 4 bases for V and 8 bases for J; bases not matched to a gene: 5. Germline values: CDR1 LGHDT, CDR2 YNNKEL (reference sequence). The CDR3 nucleotides read TGTGCCAGCAGCCCCTGGACTAGCGGGAGAGATGAGCAGTTCTTC. Its protein is CASSPWTSGRDEQFF.

This clonotype was seen ten or more times. The genes are TRBV27 and TRBJ2-6; maybe TRBD1 (5 bases). The germline V and J ends were trimmed by 3 bases and 1 base, with 7 bases remaining between them. The CDR3 length is 15 residues. The germline V gene encodes CDR1 MNHEY and CDR2 SMNVEV (reference sequence). CDR3 nucleotides: TGTGCCAGCAGTTTGCAGGGATCTGGGGCCAACGTCCTGACTTTC. It translates to CASSLQGSGANVLTF.

This clonotype has ten or more counts. The chain joins TRBV18 to TRBJ1-2, with D uncertain. Germline values: CDR1 KGHSH, CDR2 LQKENI. The length of the CDR3 is 14 residues. Trimming shortened V by 0 bases and J by 2 bases, and 7 bases separated the two germline ends. The CDR3 sequence: CASSPPGQNYGYTF. As DNA, the CDR3 is TGTGCCAGCTCACCACCAGGGCAGAACTATGGCTACACCTTC.

J is TRBJ2-1 and V is TRBV2; TRBD2 agrees at 7 bases. Trimming at V came to 2 bases and at J to 2 bases, leaving 6 bases not matched to a gene. Germline V gene data show CDR1 as SNHLY and CDR2 as FYNNEI. The CDR3 is made up of 16 amino acids. The CDR3 region has the DNA TGTGCCAGCAGTGAACTAGCGGAGGCCACCTACAATGAGCAGTTCTTC. It is translated as CASSELAEATYNEQFF. Supplemented by reference TRBV2 and TRBJ2-1, the full variable domain reads EPEVTQTPSHQVTQMGQEVILRCVPISNHLYFYWYRQILGQKVEFLVSFYNNEISEKSEIFDDQFSVERPDGSNFTLKIRSTKLEDSAMYFCASSELAEATYNEQFFGPGTRLTVL.

The table lists this clonotype with many counts. The chain has TRBV10-3 and TRBJ2-2; D call uncertain. The germline gives CDR1 ENHRY, CDR2 SYGVKD. Trimming took off 2 bases at V and 0 bases at J, with 7 bases between the two ends. The CDR3 spans 15 residues. CDR3 nucleotide sequence: TGTGCCATCAGTGAGGCTAAGGCGAACACCGGGGAGCTGTTTTTT. Protein sequence: CAISEAKANTGELFF.

Notes on this clonotype: This may be a read error, as it is one base from a much larger clone. This chain joins TRBV7-9 and TRBJ2-7; D perhaps matches TRBD1 (6 bases). This CDR3 is 14 amino acids long. V was trimmed by 5 bases and J by 3 bases, leaving 14 bases between them. The germline V gene has CDR1 SEHNR and CDR2 FQNEAQ (reference sequence). The chain's CDR3 is CASSPLDRNYEQYF. CDR3 in DNA: TGTGCCAGCAGCCCCCTGGACAGAAACTACGAGCAGTACTTC.

The gene calls are TRBV4-3 and TRBJ2-1, with D possibly being TRBD2 (7 bases). The CDR3 contains 11 residues. Germline V gene lookup returns CDR1 LGHNA and CDR2 YSLEER. Trimming cost V 4 bases and J 11 bases, with 9 bases left between them. This CDR3 reads CASSRGGQQFF. The CDR3 DNA sequence: TGCGCCAGCAGCCGCGGGGGCCAGCAGTTCTTC.

In this sample, this clonotype turned up many times. The chain combines TRBV7-2 with TRBJ2-5; 8 positions agree with TRBD2. The J segment lost 5 bases and the V segment lost 1 base, leaving 9 bases of the junction unmatched. Germline assignment: CDR1 SGHTA and CDR2 FQGNSA. The CDR3 sequence is 16 residues long. The chain's CDR3 is CASSLGVAGMRETQYF. CDR3 nucleotide sequence: TGTGCCAGCAGCTTAGGGGTAGCGGGAATGAGGGAGACCCAGTACTTC.

V gene TRBV5-1 combines with J gene TRBJ1-1; 12 bases match TRBD1. The CDR3 is 15 residues long. CDR1 and CDR2 from the germline V gene are SGHRS and YFSETQ. After removal of 3 bases from V and 4 bases from J, the junction contained 4 bases not matched to a gene. CDR3 in amino acids: CASSWGTGGGTEAFF. The CDR3 DNA reads as TGCGCCAGCAGCTGGGGGACAGGGGGCGGCACTGAAGCTTTCTTT.

The sample holds many counts of this clonotype. The chain employs TRBV5-1 and TRBJ2-5; D is unresolved. V shed 0 bases and J shed 3 bases, with 0 bases lying between them. CDR1 SGHRS and CDR2 YFSETQ come from the germline V gene. The CDR3 runs to 11 residues. CDR3 protein: CASSLEETQYF. The DNA of the CDR3 is TGCGCCAGCAGCTTGGAAGAGACCCAGTACTTC.

This clonotype was counted many times. The V and J genes are TRBV5-1 and TRBJ2-1, with TRBD2 identical over 13 bases. Germline V gene data show CDR1 as SGHRS and CDR2 as YFSETQ. The CDR3 has 17 residues. Trimming cost V 1 base and J 7 bases; bases outside gene matches: 8. The CDR3 region is CASSLLAGLAGANEQFF. For the CDR3, the DNA is TGCGCCAGCAGCTTGCTAGCCGGACTAGCGGGAGCGAATGAGCAGTTCTTC.